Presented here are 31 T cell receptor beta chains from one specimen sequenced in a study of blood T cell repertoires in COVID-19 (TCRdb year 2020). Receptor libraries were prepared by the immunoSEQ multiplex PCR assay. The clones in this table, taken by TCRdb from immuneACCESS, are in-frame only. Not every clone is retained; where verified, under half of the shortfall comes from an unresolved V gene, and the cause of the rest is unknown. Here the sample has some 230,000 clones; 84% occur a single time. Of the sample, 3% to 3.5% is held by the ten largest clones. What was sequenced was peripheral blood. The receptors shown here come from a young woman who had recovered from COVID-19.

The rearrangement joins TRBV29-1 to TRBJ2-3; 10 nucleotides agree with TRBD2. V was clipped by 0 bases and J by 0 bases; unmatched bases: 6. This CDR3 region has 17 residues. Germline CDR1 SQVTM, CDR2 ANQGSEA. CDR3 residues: CSVEDWTSGSSTDTQYF. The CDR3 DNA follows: TGCAGCGTTGAAGATTGGACTAGCGGTTCTAGCACAGATACGCAGTATTTT.

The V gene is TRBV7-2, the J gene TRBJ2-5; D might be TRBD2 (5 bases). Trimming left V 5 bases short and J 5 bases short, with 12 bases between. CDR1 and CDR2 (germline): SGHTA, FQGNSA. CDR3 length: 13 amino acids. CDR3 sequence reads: CASSLERAETQYF. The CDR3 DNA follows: TGTGCCAGCAGCCTAGAGAGGGCCGAGACCCAGTACTTC.

CDR3 sequence: CASSYNWGGEDYGYTF. The CDR3 nucleotides are TGTGCCAGCAGTTACAATTGGGGAGGGGAAGACTATGGCTACACCTTC. The chain recombines TRBV6-2 or TRBV6-3 with TRBJ1-2; maybe TRBD1 (5 bases). The CDR3 is made up of 16 amino acids. The germline V and J ends were trimmed by 2 bases and 3 bases, with 16 bases remaining between them. CDR1 MNHEY and CDR2 SVGEGT come from the germline V gene.

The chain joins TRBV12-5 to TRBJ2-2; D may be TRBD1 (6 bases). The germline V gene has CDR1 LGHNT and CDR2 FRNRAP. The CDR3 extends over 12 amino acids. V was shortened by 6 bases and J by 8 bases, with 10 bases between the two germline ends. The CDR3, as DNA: TGTGCTAGTGGGTCCGGGACAGGGGAGCTGTTTTTT. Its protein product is CASGSGTGELFF.

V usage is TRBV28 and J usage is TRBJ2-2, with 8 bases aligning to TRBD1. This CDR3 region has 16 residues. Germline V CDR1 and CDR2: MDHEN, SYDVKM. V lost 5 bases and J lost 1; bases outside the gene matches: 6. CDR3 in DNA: TGTGCCAGCAGTGTCACCGGGACAGGGAACACCGGGGAGCTGTTTTTT. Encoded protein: CASSVTGTGNTGELFF.

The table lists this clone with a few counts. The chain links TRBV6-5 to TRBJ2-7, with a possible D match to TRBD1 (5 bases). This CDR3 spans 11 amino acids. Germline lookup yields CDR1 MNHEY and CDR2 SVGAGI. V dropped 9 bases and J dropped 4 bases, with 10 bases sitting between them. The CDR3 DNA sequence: TGTGCCAGTGCTGACAGTTACGAGCAGTACTTC. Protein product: CASADSYEQYF.

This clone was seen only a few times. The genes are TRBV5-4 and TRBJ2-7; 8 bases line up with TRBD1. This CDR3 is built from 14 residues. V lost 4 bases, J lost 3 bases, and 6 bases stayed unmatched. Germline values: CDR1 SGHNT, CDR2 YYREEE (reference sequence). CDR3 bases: TGTGCCAGCAGCCAGGGGGACAGGAGCTACGAGCAGTACTTC. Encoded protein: CASSQGDRSYEQYF.

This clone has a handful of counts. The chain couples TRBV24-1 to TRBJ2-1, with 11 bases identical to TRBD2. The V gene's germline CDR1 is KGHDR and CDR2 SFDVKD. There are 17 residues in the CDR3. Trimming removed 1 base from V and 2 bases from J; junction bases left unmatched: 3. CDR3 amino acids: CATSDFLGLAAYNEQFF. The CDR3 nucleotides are TGTGCCACCAGTGATTTTTTGGGACTAGCGGCCTACAATGAGCAGTTCTTC.

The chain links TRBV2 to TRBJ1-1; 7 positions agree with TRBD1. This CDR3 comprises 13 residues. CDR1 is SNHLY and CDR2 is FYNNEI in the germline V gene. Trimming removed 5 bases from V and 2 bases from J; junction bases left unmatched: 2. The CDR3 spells CASSRQGNTEAFF. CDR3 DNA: TGTGCCAGCAGTCGACAGGGCAACACTGAAGCTTTCTTT.

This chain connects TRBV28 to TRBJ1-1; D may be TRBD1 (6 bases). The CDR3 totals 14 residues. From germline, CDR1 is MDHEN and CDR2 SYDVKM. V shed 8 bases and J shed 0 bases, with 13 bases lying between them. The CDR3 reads CASLGGQMNTEAFF. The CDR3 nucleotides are TGTGCCAGCCTCGGGGGGCAGATGAACACTGAAGCTTTCTTT.

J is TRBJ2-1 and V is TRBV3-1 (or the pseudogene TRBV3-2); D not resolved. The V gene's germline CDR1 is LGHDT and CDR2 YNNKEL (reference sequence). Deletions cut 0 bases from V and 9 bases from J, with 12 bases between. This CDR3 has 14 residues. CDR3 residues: CASSQDLRGVEQFF. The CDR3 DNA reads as TGTGCCAGCAGCCAAGATCTGCGTGGAGTTGAGCAGTTCTTC.

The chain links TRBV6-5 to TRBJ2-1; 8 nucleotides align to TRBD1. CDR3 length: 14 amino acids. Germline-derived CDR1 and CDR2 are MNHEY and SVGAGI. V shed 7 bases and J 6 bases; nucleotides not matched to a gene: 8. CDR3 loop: CASTLDRGRNEQFF. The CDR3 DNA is TGTGCCAGCACCCTCGACAGGGGACGCAATGAGCAGTTCTTC.

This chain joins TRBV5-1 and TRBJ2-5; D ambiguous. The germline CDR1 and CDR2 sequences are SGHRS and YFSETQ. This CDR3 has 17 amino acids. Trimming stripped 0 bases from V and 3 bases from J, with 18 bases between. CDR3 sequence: CASSLGASSTNEETQYF. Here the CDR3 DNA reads TGCGCCAGCAGCTTGGGCGCGTCTTCAACTAACGAAGAGACCCAGTACTTC.

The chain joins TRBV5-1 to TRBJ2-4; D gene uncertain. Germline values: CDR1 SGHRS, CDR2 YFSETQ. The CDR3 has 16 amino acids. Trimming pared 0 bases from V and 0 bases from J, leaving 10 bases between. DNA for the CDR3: TGCGCCAGCAGCTTGGATCGCGGTGTAGCCAAAAACATTCAGTACTTC. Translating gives CASSLDRGVAKNIQYF.

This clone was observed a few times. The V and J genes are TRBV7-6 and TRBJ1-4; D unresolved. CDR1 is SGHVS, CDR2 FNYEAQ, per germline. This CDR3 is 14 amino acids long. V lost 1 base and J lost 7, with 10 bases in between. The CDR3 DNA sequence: TGTGCCAGCAGCTTAGATCCGGGGAGTGAAAAACTGTTTTTT. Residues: CASSLDPGSEKLFF.

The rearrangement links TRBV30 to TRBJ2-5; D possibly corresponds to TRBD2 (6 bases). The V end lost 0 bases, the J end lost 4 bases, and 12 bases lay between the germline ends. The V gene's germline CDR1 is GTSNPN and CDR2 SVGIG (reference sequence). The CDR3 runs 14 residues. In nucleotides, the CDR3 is TGTGCCTGGAGTGTAACGGAAGCGGGAGAGACCCAGTACTTC. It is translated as CAWSVTEAGETQYF.

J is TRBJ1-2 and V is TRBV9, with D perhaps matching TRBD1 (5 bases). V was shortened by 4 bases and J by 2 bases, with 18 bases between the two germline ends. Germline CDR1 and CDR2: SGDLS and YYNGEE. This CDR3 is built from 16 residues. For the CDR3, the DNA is TGTGCCAGCAGCCCCCACGGGGGTCTTGGAAACTATGGCTACACCTTC. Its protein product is CASSPHGGLGNYGYTF.

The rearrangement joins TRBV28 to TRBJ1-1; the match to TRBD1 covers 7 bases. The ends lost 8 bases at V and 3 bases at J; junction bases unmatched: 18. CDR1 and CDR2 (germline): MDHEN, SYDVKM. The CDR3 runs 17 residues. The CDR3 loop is CASPPRRGRFRDTEAFF. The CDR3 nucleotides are TGTGCCAGCCCCCCTAGGAGGGGGCGATTTAGGGACACTGAAGCTTTCTTT.

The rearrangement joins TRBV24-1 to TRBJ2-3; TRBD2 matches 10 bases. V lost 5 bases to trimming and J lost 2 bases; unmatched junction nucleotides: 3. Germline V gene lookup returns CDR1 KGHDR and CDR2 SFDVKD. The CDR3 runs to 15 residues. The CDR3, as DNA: TGTGCCACCAGTGGACTAGCGGGTTACACAGATACGCAGTATTTT. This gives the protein CATSGLAGYTDTQYF.

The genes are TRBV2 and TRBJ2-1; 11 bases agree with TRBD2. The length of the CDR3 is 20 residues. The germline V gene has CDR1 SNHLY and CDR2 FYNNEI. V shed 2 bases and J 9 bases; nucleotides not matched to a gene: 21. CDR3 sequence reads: CASSEHRYPSGRPKGGEQFF. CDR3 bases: TGTGCCAGCAGTGAACACAGGTATCCTAGCGGGAGGCCGAAGGGGGGTGAGCAGTTCTTC.

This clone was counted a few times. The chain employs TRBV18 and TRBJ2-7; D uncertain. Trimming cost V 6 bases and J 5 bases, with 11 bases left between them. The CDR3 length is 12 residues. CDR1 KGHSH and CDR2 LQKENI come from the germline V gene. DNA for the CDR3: TGTGCCAGCTCCCCTGAGAGCCACGAGCAGTACTTC. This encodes CASSPESHEQYF.

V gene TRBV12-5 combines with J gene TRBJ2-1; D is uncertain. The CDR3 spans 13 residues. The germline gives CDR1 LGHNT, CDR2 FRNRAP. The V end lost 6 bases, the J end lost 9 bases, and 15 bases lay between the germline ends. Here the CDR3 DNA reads TGTGCTAGTGGCGAGAACTATCAGAGTGAGCAGTTCTTC. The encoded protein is CASGENYQSEQFF.

This CDR3 is CASSFYGEKLFF. The CDR3, as DNA: TGTGCCAGCAGTTTTTACGGTGAAAAACTGTTTTTT. V and J are TRBV12-3 or TRBV12-4 and TRBJ1-4, with D hard to call. The ends were cut back, 3 bases at V and 7 bases at J, with 6 bases in the middle. The CDR3 sequence is 12 residues long.

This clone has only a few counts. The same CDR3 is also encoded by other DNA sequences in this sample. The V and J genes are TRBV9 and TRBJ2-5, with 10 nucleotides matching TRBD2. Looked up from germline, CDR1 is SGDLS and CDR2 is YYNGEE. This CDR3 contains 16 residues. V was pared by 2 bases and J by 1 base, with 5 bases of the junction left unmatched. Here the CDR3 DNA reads TGTGCCAGCAGCGTGGTAGCGGGAGGACCCCAAGAGACCCAGTACTTC. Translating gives CASSVVAGGPQETQYF.

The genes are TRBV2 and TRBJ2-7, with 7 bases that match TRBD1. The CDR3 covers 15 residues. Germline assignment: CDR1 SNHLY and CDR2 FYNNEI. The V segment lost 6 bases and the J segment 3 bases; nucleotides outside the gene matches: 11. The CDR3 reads CASRAFTTGIYEQYF. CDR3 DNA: TGTGCCAGCAGGGCCTTCACGACAGGGATCTACGAGCAGTACTTC.

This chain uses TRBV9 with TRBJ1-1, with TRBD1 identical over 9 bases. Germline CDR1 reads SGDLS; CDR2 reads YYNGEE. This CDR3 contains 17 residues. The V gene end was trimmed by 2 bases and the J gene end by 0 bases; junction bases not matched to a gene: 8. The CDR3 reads CASSVSRDRVMNTEAFF. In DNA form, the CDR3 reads TGTGCCAGCAGCGTTAGCCGGGACAGGGTGATGAACACTGAAGCTTTCTTT.

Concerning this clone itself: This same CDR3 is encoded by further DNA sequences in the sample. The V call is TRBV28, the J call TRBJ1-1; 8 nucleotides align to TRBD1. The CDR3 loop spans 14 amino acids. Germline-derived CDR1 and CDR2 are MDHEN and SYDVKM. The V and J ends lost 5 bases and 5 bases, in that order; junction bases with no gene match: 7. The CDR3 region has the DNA TGTGCCAGCAGTGGCGGACAGGGAAATACTGAAGCTTTCTTT. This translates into CASSGGQGNTEAFF.

The CDR3 spells CASTQTGREQYF. CDR3 sequence (DNA): TGTGCCAGCACTCAGACAGGGAGAGAGCAGTACTTC. The gene calls are TRBV6-6 and TRBJ2-7, with TRBD1 matching over 7 bases. The germline V gene has CDR1 MNHNY and CDR2 SVGAGI (reference sequence). J was trimmed by 7 bases and V by 7 bases; bases with no gene match: 7. CDR3 length equals 12 residues.

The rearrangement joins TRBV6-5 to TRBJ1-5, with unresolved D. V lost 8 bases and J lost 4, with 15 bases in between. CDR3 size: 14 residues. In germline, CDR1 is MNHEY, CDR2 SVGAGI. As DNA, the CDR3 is TGTGCCAGCGCCTTCGTTTCGGAGAATCAGCCCCAGCATTTT. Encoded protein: CASAFVSENQPQHF.

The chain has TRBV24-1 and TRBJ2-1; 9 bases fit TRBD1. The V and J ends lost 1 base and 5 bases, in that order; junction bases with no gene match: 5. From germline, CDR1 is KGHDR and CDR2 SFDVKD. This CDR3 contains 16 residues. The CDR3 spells CATSDLVQGADNEQFF. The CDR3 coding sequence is TGTGCCACCAGTGATTTAGTACAGGGGGCGGACAATGAGCAGTTCTTC.

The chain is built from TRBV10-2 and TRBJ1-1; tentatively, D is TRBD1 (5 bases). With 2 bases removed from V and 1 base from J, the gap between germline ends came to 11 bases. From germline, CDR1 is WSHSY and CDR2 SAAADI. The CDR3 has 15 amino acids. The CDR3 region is CASSERYTGNTEAFF. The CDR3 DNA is TGCGCCAGCAGTGAGAGATACACAGGGAACACTGAAGCTTTCTTT.